These T cell receptor beta chains were read from a single sample in a study of blood T cell repertoires in COVID-19. TCRdb's copy holds only in-frame clones and misses some; the assay was immunoSEQ multiplex PCR. The table records roughly 90,000 clones, 65% to 85% of them present only once. Sequenced: peripheral blood. The receptor source for this set is a woman aged 80 or over with active or convalescent COVID-19. Each CDR3 is given with its conserved first and last residue. The D gene is left open where the match is weak. Clone size appears in some rows only: once, few, many, or a class for an expanded clone.

V gene	D gene	J gene	clone size	CDR3 DNA	CDR3 protein
TRBV27	TRBD1	TRBJ1-6	.	TGTGCCAGCAGTTTATGGGACAGGGCGAGTGGATCACCCCTCCACTTT	CASSLWDRASGSPLHF
TRBV6-4	TRBD1	TRBJ2-7	.	TGTGCCAGCAGCCGGGACAGGTTATACGAGCAGTACTTC	CASSRDRLYEQYF
TRBV5-4	.	TRBJ2-7	.	TGTGCCAGCAGCTTGGTCGGCGGCGAGCAGTACTTC	CASSLVGGEQYF
TRBV6-5	.	TRBJ1-6	.	TGTGCCAGCAGTTACTCGAACAGAATTAATTCACCCCTCCACTTT	CASSYSNRINSPLHF
TRBV7-3	.	TRBJ2-1	.	TGTGCCAGCAGCTTAACGGAGACGGGTAGCTCCTACAATGAGCAGTTCTTC	CASSLTETGSSYNEQFF
TRBV2	.	TRBJ1-2	.	TGTGCCAGCAGACTGGACACCCGCTATGGCTATGGCTACACCTTC	CASRLDTRYGYGYTF
TRBV27	TRBD2	TRBJ2-1	.	TGTGCCAGCAGTTTAGGGCGGGAGGGCCTGAGGAATGAGCAGTTCTTC	CASSLGREGLRNEQFF
TRBV27	.	TRBJ2-1	.	TGTGCCAGCACCACAGGGTATCGGCAGTTCTTC	CASTTGYRQFF
TRBV7-2	TRBD1	TRBJ1-6	once	TGTGCCAGCAGCTCGGACGGGACAGGGTATAATTCACCCCTCCACTTT	CASSSDGTGYNSPLHF
TRBV20-1	.	TRBJ2-5	.	TGCGTGGCGGGCCTCCAAGAGACCCAGTACTTC	CVAGLQETQYF
TRBV28	TRBD1	TRBJ1-4	.	TGTGCCAGCGGACAGGGGAATGAAAAACTGTTTTTT	CASGQGNEKLFF
TRBV19	.	TRBJ2-1	.	TGTGCCAGTAGTGGCAACATCGACAATGAGCAGTTCTTC	CASSGNIDNEQFF
TRBV6-5	.	TRBJ1-4	many	TGTGCCAGCAGCTCCGCTTGGACGGGAAATGAAAAACTGTTTTTT	CASSSAWTGNEKLFF
TRBV4-3	.	TRBJ2-3	.	TGCGCCAGCAGCCAAGATGCCCGCCTAGGGGTGACAGATACGCAGTATTTT	CASSQDARLGVTDTQYF
TRBV3-1/TRBV3-2	.	TRBJ1-2	once	TGTGCCAGCAGCCAAGACAGGGCCTCTGGCTACACCTTC	CASSQDRASGYTF
TRBV18	.	TRBJ2-7	.	TGTGCCAGCTCACCCAGCAGGGCTCTAGGAGAGCAGTACTTC	CASSPSRALGEQYF
TRBV27	TRBD1	TRBJ2-7	few	TGTGCCAGCAGACCGGGACAGATCTCCTACGAGCAGTACTTC	CASRPGQISYEQYF
TRBV10-3	TRBD1	TRBJ2-1	.	TGTGCCACCTCCACCTCAGACAGGGGGCGCACCAATGAGCAGTTCTTC	CATSTSDRGRTNEQFF
TRBV7-9	TRBD2	TRBJ2-1	.	TGTGCCAGCAGCTTACGGACTAGCGGACTCAATGAGCAGTTCTTC	CASSLRTSGLNEQFF
TRBV29-1	.	TRBJ2-7	few	TGCAGCGTTGTTCCGGGAAAGACAGGAAGATCCTACGAGCAGTACTTC	CSVVPGKTGRSYEQYF
TRBV19	.	TRBJ2-3	once	TGTGCCAGTAGTGCCCTAGGAGATACGCAGTATTTT	CASSALGDTQYF
TRBV4-1	.	TRBJ2-7	.	TGCGCCAGCAGCCCGGTAACAGGTAGACCCCCTTACGAGCAGTACTTC	CASSPVTGRPPYEQYF
TRBV11-2	.	TRBJ1-4	.	TGTGCCAGCAGCTCCCATACCCCCGGGCTGTTTTTT	CASSSHTPGLFF
TRBV9	TRBD2	TRBJ2-5	.	TGTGCCAGCAGCGTTGCTAGCGGGAGGGCCCTCGAGACCCAGTACTTC	CASSVASGRALETQYF
TRBV19	.	TRBJ1-2	.	TGTGCCAGTAGTGTCACCCTCGGGGACTATGGCTACACCTTC	CASSVTLGDYGYTF
TRBV19	.	TRBJ1-1	.	TGTGCCAGTAGTATAATGCGGGAGAACACTGAAGCTTTCTTT	CASSIMRENTEAFF
TRBV27	.	TRBJ2-7	once	TGTGCCAGCGGACTTTCCTACGAGCAGTACTTC	CASGLSYEQYF
TRBV19	.	TRBJ1-4	.	TGTGCCAGTAGTTGGCAGGGGACTAATGAAAAACTGTTTTTT	CASSWQGTNEKLFF
TRBV9	.	TRBJ1-6	.	TGTGCCAGCAGCGTAGACCCCCACAGCTCCTATAATTCACCCCTCCACTTT	CASSVDPHSSYNSPLHF
TRBV7-9	TRBD2	TRBJ2-7	.	TGTGCCAGCAGCCTCACTAGCGGAAGCTACGAGCAGTACTTC	CASSLTSGSYEQYF
TRBV6-5	.	TRBJ1-4	once	TGTGCCAGCGTTCAGAACGCAGTTAATGAAAAACTGTTTTTT	CASVQNAVNEKLFF
TRBV10-3	TRBD2	TRBJ2-2	.	TGTGCCATCAGTACCGGGACTAGCACCACCGGGGAGCTGTTTTTT	CAISTGTSTTGELFF
TRBV19	TRBD1	TRBJ1-2	.	TGTGCCAGTAACACAGGGGGTATGGGCTACACCTTC	CASNTGGMGYTF
TRBV5-1	TRBD2	TRBJ2-1	once	TGCGCCAGCAGCTCCGCCCCTAGCGGGGTGTACAATGAGCAGTTCTTC	CASSSAPSGVYNEQFF
TRBV5-4	.	TRBJ2-7	.	TGTGCCAGCAGCTTGGCGGTGGGGGGGCACCACGAGCAGTACTTC	CASSLAVGGHHEQYF
TRBV19	TRBD2	TRBJ2-3	.	TGTGCCAGTAGTATCGGGACTAGCGGTGGCACAGATACGCAGTATTTT	CASSIGTSGGTDTQYF
TRBV19	.	TRBJ1-2	.	TGTGCCAGTAGCCCTCAGGGGTTCTATGGCTACACCTTC	CASSPQGFYGYTF
TRBV3-1/TRBV3-2	TRBD2	TRBJ2-3	.	TGTGCCAGCAGCACCGGACTAGGGGGCACAGATACGCAGTATTTT	CASSTGLGGTDTQYF
TRBV6-6	.	TRBJ2-3	.	TGTGCCAGCAGCTCGCTCGGTACAGATACGCAGTATTTT	CASSSLGTDTQYF
TRBV9	.	TRBJ2-5	.	TGTGCCAGCAGCGTAGCCCCAATCGAGACCCAGTACTTC	CASSVAPIETQYF
TRBV5-6	TRBD2	TRBJ2-7	.	TGTGCCAGCAGGCCCCCTAGCGGGAGGCAGTACTTC	CASRPPSGRQYF
TRBV28	.	TRBJ1-2	once	TGTGCCAGCAGTGGCACAATCACAGGGATCTATGGCTACACCTTC	CASSGTITGIYGYTF
TRBV10-2	TRBD1	TRBJ1-5	.	TGCGCCAGCAGTGTGGCAGGGGGTCAGCCCCAGCATTTT	CASSVAGGQPQHF
TRBV18	.	TRBJ1-4	.	TGTGCCAGCTCACCCCAGACAGGCCACCCTGCAACTAATGAAAAACTGTTTTTT	CASSPQTGHPATNEKLFF
TRBV19	.	TRBJ2-5	.	TGTGCCAGTAGTAAAACAGGGATCTCAGAGACCCAGTACTTC	CASSKTGISETQYF
TRBV2	.	TRBJ1-5	.	TGTGCCAGCAGTCAGTCGAATAGCAATCAGCCCCAGCATTTT	CASSQSNSNQPQHF
TRBV5-1	TRBD1	TRBJ1-5	once	TGCGCCAGCAGCTTGGGGGGAGACAGGGGTCAGCCCCAGCATTTT	CASSLGGDRGQPQHF
TRBV5-6	.	TRBJ2-6	.	TGTGCCAGCAGCTTGGCCTGGGCAGGGACTGGGGCCAACGTCCTGACTTTC	CASSLAWAGTGANVLTF
TRBV5-1	.	TRBJ2-1	.	TGCGCCAGCAATGAAGCGGAGTTTTACAATGAGCAGTTCTTC	CASNEAEFYNEQFF
TRBV14	.	TRBJ1-6	.	TGTGCCAGCAGCCAATTGGGAAGAGGAGGTTCACCCCTCCACTTT	CASSQLGRGGSPLHF
TRBV7-8	.	TRBJ2-7	.	TGTGCCAGCAGCTTCCCCCCCCAGGGTATCTCCTACGAGCAGTACTTC	CASSFPPQGISYEQYF
TRBV3-1/TRBV3-2	TRBD2	TRBJ2-1	.	TGTGCCAGCAGCCAATGGACTAGCGGGAGCCCTCGCTCCTACAATGAGCAGTTCTTC	CASSQWTSGSPRSYNEQFF
TRBV7-2	TRBD1	TRBJ2-1	.	TGTGCCAGCAGCCCCGAGTCGGGACAGGAGAACAATGAGCAGTTCTTC	CASSPESGQENNEQFF
TRBV5-1	.	TRBJ1-1	.	TGCGCCAGCAGCTTATCTGGAGAATTTACCGGGGCTTTCTTT	CASSLSGEFTGAFF
TRBV27	TRBD2	TRBJ2-1	.	TGTGCCAGCAGTTTAATTTGGACTAGCCCGAGTGAGCAGTTCTTC	CASSLIWTSPSEQFF
TRBV7-8	.	TRBJ1-1	.	TGTGCCAGCAGCTTAGCCCCCTTTATATCGGGAGAAGCTTTCTTT	CASSLAPFISGEAFF